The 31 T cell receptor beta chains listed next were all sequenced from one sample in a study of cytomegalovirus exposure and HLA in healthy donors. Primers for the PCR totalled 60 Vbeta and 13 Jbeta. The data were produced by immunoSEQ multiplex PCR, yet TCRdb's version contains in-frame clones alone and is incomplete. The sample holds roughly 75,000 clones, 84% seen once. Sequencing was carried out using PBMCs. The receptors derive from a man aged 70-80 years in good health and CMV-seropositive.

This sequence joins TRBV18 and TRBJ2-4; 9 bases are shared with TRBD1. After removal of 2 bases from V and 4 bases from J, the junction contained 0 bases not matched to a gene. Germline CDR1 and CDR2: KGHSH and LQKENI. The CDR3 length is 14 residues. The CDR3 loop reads CASSPGTGKNIQYF. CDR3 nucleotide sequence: TGTGCCAGCTCACCAGGGACAGGGAAAAACATTCAGTACTTC.

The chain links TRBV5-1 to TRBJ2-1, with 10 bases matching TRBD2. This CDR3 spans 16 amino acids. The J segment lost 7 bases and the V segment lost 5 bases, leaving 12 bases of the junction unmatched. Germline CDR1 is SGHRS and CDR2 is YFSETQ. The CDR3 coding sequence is TGCGCCAGCAGTCTTTCGCCCATAGCGGGAGGTAATGAGCAGTTCTTC. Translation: CASSLSPIAGGNEQFF.

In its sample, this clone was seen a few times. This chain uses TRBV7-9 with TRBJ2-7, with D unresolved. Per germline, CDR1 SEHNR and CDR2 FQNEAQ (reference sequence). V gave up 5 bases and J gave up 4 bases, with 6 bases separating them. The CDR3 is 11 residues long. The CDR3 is CASSQEYEQYF. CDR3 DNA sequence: TGTGCCAGCAGCCAAGAGTACGAGCAGTACTTC.

CDR3 in DNA: TGTGCCATCAGTGAGTCTCCCGGAGATACGCAGTATTTT. It specifies CAISESPGDTQYF. The J gene is TRBJ2-3, the V gene TRBV10-3; D call uncertain. Trimming took off 0 bases at V and 5 bases at J, with 6 bases between the two ends. Germline assignment: CDR1 ENHRY and CDR2 SYGVKD. The CDR3 consists of 13 residues.

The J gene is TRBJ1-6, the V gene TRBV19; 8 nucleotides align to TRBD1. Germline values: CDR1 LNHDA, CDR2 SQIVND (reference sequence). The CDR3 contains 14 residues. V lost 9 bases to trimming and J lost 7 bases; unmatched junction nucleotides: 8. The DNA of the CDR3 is TGTGCCAGCCGGGACAGGTTAGAAAATTCACCCCTCCACTTT. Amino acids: CASRDRLENSPLHF.

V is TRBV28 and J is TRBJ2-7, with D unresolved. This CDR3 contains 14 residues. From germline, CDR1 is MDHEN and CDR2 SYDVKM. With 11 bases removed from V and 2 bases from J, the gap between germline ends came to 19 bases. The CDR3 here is CAHSRAAITYEQYF. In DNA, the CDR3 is TGTGCCCATAGCCGAGCAGCGATAACCTACGAGCAGTACTTC.

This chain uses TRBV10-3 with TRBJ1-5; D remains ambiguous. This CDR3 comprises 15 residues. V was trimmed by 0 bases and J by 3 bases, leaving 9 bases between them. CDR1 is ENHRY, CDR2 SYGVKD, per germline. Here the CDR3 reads CAISESRQPNQPQHF. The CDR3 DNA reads TGTGCCATCAGTGAGTCCAGGCAGCCCAATCAGCCCCAGCATTTT.

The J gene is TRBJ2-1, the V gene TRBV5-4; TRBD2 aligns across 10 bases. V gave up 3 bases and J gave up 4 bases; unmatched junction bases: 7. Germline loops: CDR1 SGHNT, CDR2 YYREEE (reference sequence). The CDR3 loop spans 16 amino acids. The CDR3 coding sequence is TGTGCCAGCAGCTGGGGCGGGACTAGCGCTTACAATGAGCAGTTCTTC. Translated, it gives CASSWGGTSAYNEQFF.

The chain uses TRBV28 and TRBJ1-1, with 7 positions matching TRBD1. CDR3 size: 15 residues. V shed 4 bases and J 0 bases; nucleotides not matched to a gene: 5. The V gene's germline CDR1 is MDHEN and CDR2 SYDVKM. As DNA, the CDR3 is TGTGCCAGCAGTTCGGGACAGTACATGAACACTGAAGCTTTCTTT. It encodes CASSSGQYMNTEAFF.

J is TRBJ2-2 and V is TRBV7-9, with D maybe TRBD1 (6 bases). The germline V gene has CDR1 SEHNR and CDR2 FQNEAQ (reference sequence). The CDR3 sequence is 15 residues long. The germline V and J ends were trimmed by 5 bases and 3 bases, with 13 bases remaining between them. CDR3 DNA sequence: TGTGCCAGCAGCCCCCGGACAGTCTACACCGGGGAGCTGTTTTTT. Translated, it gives CASSPRTVYTGELFF.

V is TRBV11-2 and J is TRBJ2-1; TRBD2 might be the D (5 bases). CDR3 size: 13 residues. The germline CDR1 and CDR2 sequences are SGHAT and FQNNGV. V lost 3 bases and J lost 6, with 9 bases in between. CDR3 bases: TGTGCCAGCAGCTTCTCGGGAAGCAATGAGCAGTTCTTC. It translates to CASSFSGSNEQFF.

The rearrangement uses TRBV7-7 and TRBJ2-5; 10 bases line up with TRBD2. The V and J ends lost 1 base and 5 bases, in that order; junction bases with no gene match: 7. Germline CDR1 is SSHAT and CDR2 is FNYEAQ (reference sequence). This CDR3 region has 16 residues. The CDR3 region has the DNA TGTGCCAGCAGCTTAGGCAGCGGGGGGGCAGGCGAGACCCAGTACTTC. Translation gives CASSLGSGGAGETQYF.

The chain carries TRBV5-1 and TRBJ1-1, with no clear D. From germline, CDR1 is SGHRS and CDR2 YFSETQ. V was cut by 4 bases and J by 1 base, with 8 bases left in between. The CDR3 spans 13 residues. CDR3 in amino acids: CASSMDWNTEAFF. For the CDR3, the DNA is TGCGCCAGCAGCATGGACTGGAACACTGAAGCTTTCTTT.

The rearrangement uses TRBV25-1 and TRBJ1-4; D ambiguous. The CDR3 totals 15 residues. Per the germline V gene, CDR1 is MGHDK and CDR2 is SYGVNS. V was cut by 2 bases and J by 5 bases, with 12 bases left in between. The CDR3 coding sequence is TGTGCCAGCAGTGAAATCAAGAACGGGAATGAAAAACTGTTTTTT. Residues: CASSEIKNGNEKLFF.

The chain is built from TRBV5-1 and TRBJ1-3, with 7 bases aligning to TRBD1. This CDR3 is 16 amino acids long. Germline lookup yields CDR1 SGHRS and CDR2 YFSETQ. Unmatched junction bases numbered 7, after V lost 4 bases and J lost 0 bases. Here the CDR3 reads CASSPEDRFSGNTIYF. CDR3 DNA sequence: TGCGCCAGCAGCCCCGAGGACAGGTTCTCTGGAAACACCATATATTTT.

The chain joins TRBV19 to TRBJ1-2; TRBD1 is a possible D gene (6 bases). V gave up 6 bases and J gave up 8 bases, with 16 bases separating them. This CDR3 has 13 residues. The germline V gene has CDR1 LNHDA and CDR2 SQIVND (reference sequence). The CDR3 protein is CASRNAGAWGYTF. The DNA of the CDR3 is TGTGCCAGTAGAAATGCGGGGGCCTGGGGCTACACCTTC.

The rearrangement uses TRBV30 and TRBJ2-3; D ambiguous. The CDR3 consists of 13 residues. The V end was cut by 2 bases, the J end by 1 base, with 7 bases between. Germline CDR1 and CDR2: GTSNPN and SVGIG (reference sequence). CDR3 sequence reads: CAWSTPGTDTQYF. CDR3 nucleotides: TGTGCCTGGAGTACCCCAGGCACAGATACGCAGTATTTT.

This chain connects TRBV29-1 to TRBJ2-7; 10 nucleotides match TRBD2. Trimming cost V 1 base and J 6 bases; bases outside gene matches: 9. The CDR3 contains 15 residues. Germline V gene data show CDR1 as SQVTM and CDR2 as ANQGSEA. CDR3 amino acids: CSVEGRAGGPVEQYF. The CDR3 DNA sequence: TGCAGCGTTGAAGGGCGAGCGGGAGGGCCTGTCGAGCAGTACTTC.

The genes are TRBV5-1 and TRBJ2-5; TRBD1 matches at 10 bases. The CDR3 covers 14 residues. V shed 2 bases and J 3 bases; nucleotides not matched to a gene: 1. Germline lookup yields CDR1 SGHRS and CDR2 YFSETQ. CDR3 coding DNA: TGCGCCAGCAGCTTCGGGACAGGGGAAGAGACCCAGTACTTC. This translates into CASSFGTGEETQYF.

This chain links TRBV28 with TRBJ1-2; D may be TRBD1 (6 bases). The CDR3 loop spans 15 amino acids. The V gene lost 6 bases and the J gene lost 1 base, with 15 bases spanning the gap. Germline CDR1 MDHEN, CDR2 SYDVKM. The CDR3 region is CASSIGQGLNYGYTF. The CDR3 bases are TGTGCCAGCAGCATAGGGCAGGGGCTTAACTATGGCTACACCTTC.

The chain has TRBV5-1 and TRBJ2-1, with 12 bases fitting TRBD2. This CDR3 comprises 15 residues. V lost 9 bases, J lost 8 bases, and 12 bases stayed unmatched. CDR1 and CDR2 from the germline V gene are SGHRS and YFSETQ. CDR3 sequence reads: CATKLTSGGGDEQFF. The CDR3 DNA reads TGCGCCACCAAACTGACTAGCGGGGGAGGCGATGAGCAGTTCTTC.

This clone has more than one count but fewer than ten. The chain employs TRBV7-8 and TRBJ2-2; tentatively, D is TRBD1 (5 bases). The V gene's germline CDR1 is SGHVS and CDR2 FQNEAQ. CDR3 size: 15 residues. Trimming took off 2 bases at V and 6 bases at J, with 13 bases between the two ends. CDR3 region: CASSLQGAGAGELFF. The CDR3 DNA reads TGTGCCAGCAGCTTACAGGGCGCCGGTGCCGGGGAGCTGTTTTTT. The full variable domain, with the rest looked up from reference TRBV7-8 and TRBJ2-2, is GAGVSQSPRYKVAKRGQDVALRCDPISGHVSLFWYQQALGQGPEFLTYFQNEAQLDKSGLPSDRFFAERPEGSVSTLKIQRTQQEDSAVYLCASSLQGAGAGELFFGEGSRLTVL.

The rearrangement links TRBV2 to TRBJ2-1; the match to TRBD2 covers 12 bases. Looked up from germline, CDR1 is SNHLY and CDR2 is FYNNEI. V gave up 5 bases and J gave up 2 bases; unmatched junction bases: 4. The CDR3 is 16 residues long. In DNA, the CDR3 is TGTGCCAGCAGTCCGAGGACTAGCGGGACCTACAATGAGCAGTTCTTC. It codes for CASSPRTSGTYNEQFF.

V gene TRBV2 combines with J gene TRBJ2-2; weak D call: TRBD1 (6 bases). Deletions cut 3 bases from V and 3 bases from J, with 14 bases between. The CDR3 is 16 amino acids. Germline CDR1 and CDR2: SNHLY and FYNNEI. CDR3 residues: CASSDGGGPYTGELFF. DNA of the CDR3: TGTGCCAGCAGTGACGGTGGGGGCCCCTACACCGGGGAGCTGTTTTTT.

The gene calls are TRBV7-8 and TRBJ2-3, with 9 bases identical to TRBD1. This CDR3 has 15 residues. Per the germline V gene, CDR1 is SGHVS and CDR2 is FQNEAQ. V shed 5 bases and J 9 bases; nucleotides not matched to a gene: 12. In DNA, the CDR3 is TGTGCCAGCAGCCACCACAGGGGGCAGAACCCAACGCAGTATTTT. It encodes CASSHHRGQNPTQYF. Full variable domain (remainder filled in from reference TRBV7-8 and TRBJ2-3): GAGVSQSPRYKVAKRGQDVALRCDPISGHVSLFWYQQALGQGPEFLTYFQNEAQLDKSGLPSDRFFAERPEGSVSTLKIQRTQQEDSAVYLCASSHHRGQNPTQYFGPGTRLTVL.

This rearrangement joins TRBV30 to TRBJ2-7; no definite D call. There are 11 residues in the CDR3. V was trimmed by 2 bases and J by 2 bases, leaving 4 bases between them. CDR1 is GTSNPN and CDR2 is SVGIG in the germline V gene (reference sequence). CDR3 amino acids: CAWSNTYEQYF. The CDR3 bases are TGTGCCTGGAGTAATACCTACGAGCAGTACTTC.

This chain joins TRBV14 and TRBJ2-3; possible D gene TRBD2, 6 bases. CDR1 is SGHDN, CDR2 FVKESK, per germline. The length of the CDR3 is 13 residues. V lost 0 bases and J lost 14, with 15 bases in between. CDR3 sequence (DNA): TGTGCCAGCAGCCAAGACTTACTAGCAGTTTCGTATTTT. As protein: CASSQDLLAVSYF.

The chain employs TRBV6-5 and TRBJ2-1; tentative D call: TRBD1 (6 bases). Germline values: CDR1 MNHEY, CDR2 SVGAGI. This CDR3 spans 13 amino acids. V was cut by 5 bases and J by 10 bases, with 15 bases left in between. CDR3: CASSPTLDREQFF. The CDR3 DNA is TGTGCCAGCAGTCCGACCCTGGACAGAGAGCAGTTCTTC.

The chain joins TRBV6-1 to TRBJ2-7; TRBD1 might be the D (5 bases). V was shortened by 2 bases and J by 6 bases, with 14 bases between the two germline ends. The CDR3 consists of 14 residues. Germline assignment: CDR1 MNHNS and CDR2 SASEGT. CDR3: CASSERQGNREQYF. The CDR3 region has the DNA TGTGCCAGCAGTGAACGGCAGGGAAACCGCGAGCAGTACTTC.

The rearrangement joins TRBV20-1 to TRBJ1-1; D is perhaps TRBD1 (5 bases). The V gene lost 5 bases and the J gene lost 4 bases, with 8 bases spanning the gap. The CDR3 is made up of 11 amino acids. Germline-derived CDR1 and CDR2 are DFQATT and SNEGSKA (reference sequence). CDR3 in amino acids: CSASGLTEAFF. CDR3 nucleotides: TGCAGTGCTTCGGGACTCACTGAAGCTTTCTTT.

The CDR3 here is CASSPQGGQETQYF. The CDR3 DNA sequence: TGTGCCAGCAGTCCTCAGGGGGGCCAAGAGACCCAGTACTTC. The V gene is TRBV27, the J gene TRBJ2-5; D is perhaps TRBD1 (7 bases). From germline, CDR1 is MNHEY and CDR2 SMNVEV (reference sequence). There are 14 residues in the CDR3. V was cut by 5 bases and J by 1 base, with 11 bases left in between.